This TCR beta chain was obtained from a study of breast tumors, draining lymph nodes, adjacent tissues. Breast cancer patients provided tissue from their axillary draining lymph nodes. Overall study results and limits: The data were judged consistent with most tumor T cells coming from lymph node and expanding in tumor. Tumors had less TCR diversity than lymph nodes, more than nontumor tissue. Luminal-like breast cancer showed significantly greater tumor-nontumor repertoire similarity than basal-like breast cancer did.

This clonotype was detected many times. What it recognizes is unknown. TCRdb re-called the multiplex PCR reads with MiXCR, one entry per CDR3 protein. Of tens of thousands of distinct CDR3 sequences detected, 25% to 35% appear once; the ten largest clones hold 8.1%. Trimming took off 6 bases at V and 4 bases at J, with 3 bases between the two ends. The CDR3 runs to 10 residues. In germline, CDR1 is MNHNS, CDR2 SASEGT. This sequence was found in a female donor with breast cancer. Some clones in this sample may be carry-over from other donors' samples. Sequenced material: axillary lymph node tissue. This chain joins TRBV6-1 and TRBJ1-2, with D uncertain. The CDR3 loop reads CASRGYGYTF. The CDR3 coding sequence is TGTGCCAGCAGGGGCTATGGCTACACCTTC.